The 23 T cell receptor beta chains in this list originate from one sample, sequenced in a study of cytomegalovirus exposure and HLA in healthy donors. The PCR made use of 60 Vbeta and 13 Jbeta primers. Data came from immunoSEQ multiplex PCR; TCRdb stores just in-frame clones and leaves some out. This table holds under 200,000 clones, roughly 70% found once. Sequencing was done on a sample of PBMCs. These receptor sequences come from a woman aged 50 to 60 in good health and CMV-seropositive.

This rearrangement joins TRBV6-5 to TRBJ2-1; D is undetermined. The length of the CDR3 is 13 residues. V gave up 2 bases and J gave up 7 bases, with 9 bases separating them. Germline values: CDR1 MNHEY, CDR2 SVGAGI. The CDR3 here is CASSYDSPNEQFF. The DNA of the CDR3 is TGTGCCAGCAGTTACGACTCCCCGAATGAGCAGTTCTTC.

V gene TRBV29-1 combines with J gene TRBJ2-1; possibly TRBD2 for D (6 bases). Germline CDR1 SQVTM, CDR2 ANQGSEA. CDR3 length: 14 amino acids. Trimming took off 2 bases at V and 2 bases at J, with 10 bases between the two ends. The CDR3 loop is CSVEWVAAYNEQFF. CDR3 in DNA: TGCAGCGTTGAATGGGTAGCGGCCTACAATGAGCAGTTCTTC.

The rearrangement links TRBV7-4 to TRBJ1-4; D not resolved. V lost 3 bases to trimming and J lost 7 bases, with 15 bases between them. The CDR3 runs 15 residues. Germline CDR1 and CDR2: SGHVT and SQSDAQ. The CDR3 protein is CASSFNSWVGEKLFF. In DNA form, the CDR3 reads TGTGCCAGCAGCTTCAACAGTTGGGTGGGTGAAAAACTGTTTTTT.

In this sample, this clone turned up a few times. The genes are TRBV29-1 and TRBJ2-3, with D possibly TRBD1 on 6 matching bases. Trimming took 4 bases from V and 3 from J, leaving 14 bases between them. The CDR3 covers 14 residues. The germline gives CDR1 SQVTM, CDR2 ANQGSEA. This CDR3 reads CSVVRGISTDTQYF. The DNA of the CDR3 is TGCAGCGTTGTAAGGGGGATCAGTACAGATACGCAGTATTTT.

This clone has only a few counts. This chain links TRBV6-1 with TRBJ2-5; TRBD2 is a possible D gene (5 bases). V was pared by 5 bases and J by 5 bases, with 6 bases between. This CDR3 contains 11 residues. Germline CDR1 is MNHNS and CDR2 is SASEGT. In nucleotides, the CDR3 is TGTGCCAGCAGTTGGAGGGAGACCCAGTACTTC. Its translation: CASSWRETQYF.

On this clone itself: A much larger clone is a single base away; this may be a read error. V gene TRBV5-1 combines with J gene TRBJ2-5; TRBD1 matches at 9 bases. The J call may not be correct, given that the DNA end is closer to TRBJ2-7. There are 14 residues in the CDR3. CDR1 SGHRS and CDR2 YFSETQ come from the germline V gene. CDR3 region: CASSFGTGTYEQYF. The CDR3, as DNA: TGCGCCAGCAGCTTCGGGACAGGGACCTACGAGCAGTACTTC.

This chain connects TRBV6-1 to TRBJ2-7; 8 bases are a match to TRBD1. The V gene end was trimmed by 0 bases and the J gene end by 3 bases; junction bases not matched to a gene: 16. The CDR3 totals 19 residues. Germline values: CDR1 MNHNS, CDR2 SASEGT. Here the CDR3 reads CASSEARWTGSSHIYEQYF. CDR3 sequence (DNA): TGTGCCAGCAGTGAAGCAAGATGGACAGGGTCGAGCCATATCTACGAGCAGTACTTC.

The V and J genes are TRBV7-9 and TRBJ1-2; TRBD1 matches 8 bases. V was pared by 5 bases and J by 3 bases, with 8 bases of the junction left unmatched. In germline, CDR1 is SEHNR, CDR2 FQNEAQ (reference sequence). This CDR3 has 15 amino acids. This CDR3 is CASSPSEQGDYGYTF. CDR3 sequence (DNA): TGTGCCAGCAGCCCTTCGGAACAGGGGGACTATGGCTACACCTTC.

The genes are TRBV27 and TRBJ2-2, with D possibly matching TRBD1 (5 bases). The CDR3 loop spans 16 amino acids. Germline CDR1 MNHEY, CDR2 SMNVEV (reference sequence). Trimming cost V 3 bases and J 3 bases, with 14 bases left between them. DNA of the CDR3: TGTGCCAGCAGTTTGTTATTAGGGGAAGACACCGGGGAGCTGTTTTTT. Residues: CASSLLLGEDTGELFF.

This clone is a singleton in its sample. CDR3 nucleotide sequence: TGTGCCAGCACCCTAGGGGGACCGCAAGAGACCCAGTACTTC. It codes for CASTLGGPQETQYF. This sequence joins TRBV7-8 and TRBJ2-5; tentatively, D is TRBD1 (6 bases). V lost 7 bases and J 2 bases, leaving 14 bases between the germline ends. Looked up from germline, CDR1 is SGHVS and CDR2 is FQNEAQ. CDR3 length: 14 residues.

V gene TRBV5-4 combines with J gene TRBJ1-1; D possibly corresponds to TRBD1 (5 bases). CDR1 SGHNT and CDR2 YYREEE come from the germline V gene (reference sequence). The length of the CDR3 is 13 residues. Trimming removed 0 bases at V and 8 bases at J, with 11 bases between. CDR3 DNA: TGTGCCAGCAGCTTGGTAGGGCGACAGGAAGCTTTCTTT. Translated: CASSLVGRQEAFF.

The chain links TRBV7-6 to TRBJ2-3, with D possibly being TRBD1 (6 bases). The CDR3 runs 13 residues. CDR1 SGHVS and CDR2 FNYEAQ come from the germline V gene. V was cut by 4 bases and J by 8 bases, with 13 bases left in between. CDR3 loop: CASSSTGWGTQYF. The CDR3 region has the DNA TGTGCCAGCAGCTCCACAGGGTGGGGTACGCAGTATTTT.

J is TRBJ2-3 and V is TRBV19; 8 bases are a match to TRBD2. J lost 0 bases, V lost 9 bases, and 5 bases had no gene match. This CDR3 has 14 residues. Germline CDR1 is LNHDA and CDR2 is SQIVND (reference sequence). CDR3 protein: CASSSSGSTDTQYF. CDR3 nucleotides: TGTGCCAGCTCATCTAGCGGGAGCACAGATACGCAGTATTTT.

This clone turned up a few times. The chain carries TRBV10-3 and TRBJ2-7, with D unresolved. V lost 8 bases to trimming and J lost 5 bases, with 13 bases between them. CDR1 ENHRY and CDR2 SYGVKD come from the germline V gene. CDR3 size: 12 residues. In nucleotides, the CDR3 is TGTGCCATCGGCTCTGGGCTCGACGAGCAGTACTTC. Translation: CAIGSGLDEQYF.

With respect to this clone: This likely reflects a read error, since a far larger clone is one base away. The genes are TRBV5-5 and TRBJ2-7; 9 positions match TRBD2. There are 14 residues in the CDR3. V was pared by 4 bases and J by 8 bases, with 10 bases of the junction left unmatched. CDR1 SGHKS and CDR2 YYEKEE come from the germline V gene (reference sequence). The CDR3 loop is CASSPTSGLGQQYF. Written as DNA, the CDR3 is TGTGCCAGCAGCCCGACTAGCGGTTTAGGTCAGCAGTACTTC.

This clone was picked up one time. V usage is TRBV9 and J usage is TRBJ2-2, with D possibly TRBD2 on 6 matching bases. CDR1 and CDR2 (germline): SGDLS, YYNGEE. V shed 5 bases and J shed 5 bases, with 13 bases lying between them. The CDR3 totals 14 residues. CDR3 coding DNA: TGTGCCAGCAGTCTGCAAGGAGGGACCGGGGAGCTGTTTTTT. Amino acids: CASSLQGGTGELFF.

The V and J genes are TRBV4-1 and TRBJ1-2, with D maybe TRBD1 (5 bases). This CDR3 has 15 residues. Germline CDR1 and CDR2: MGHRA and YSYEKL. V gave up 4 bases and J gave up 4 bases, with 16 bases separating them. CDR3 in amino acids: CASSPTGGDFYGYTF. The CDR3 DNA sequence: TGCGCCAGCAGCCCTACCGGGGGGGATTTCTATGGCTACACCTTC.

This chain uses TRBV5-6 with TRBJ1-2; unclear D gene. This CDR3 has 13 residues. The germline CDR1 and CDR2 sequences are SGHDT and YYEEEE. Trimming shortened V by 3 bases and J by 4 bases, and 10 bases separated the two germline ends. CDR3 amino acids: CASSSQKTYGYTF. The CDR3 nucleotides are TGTGCCAGCAGCTCCCAGAAAACCTATGGCTACACCTTC. The variable domain in full, completed from reference TRBV5-6 and TRBJ1-2, reads DAGVTQSPTHLIKTRGQQVTLRCSPKSGHDTVSWYQQALGQGPQFIFQYYEEEERQRGNFPDRFSGHQFPNYSSELNVNALLLGDSALYLCASSSQKTYGYTFGSGTRLTVV.

This chain uses TRBV7-3 with TRBJ2-2; 10 nucleotides align to TRBD2. Germline V CDR1 and CDR2: SGHTA, FQGTGA. With V trimmed by 2 bases and J by 2 bases, 2 bases remained unmatched. The CDR3 length is 16 residues. The CDR3: CASSLLAGDNTGELFF. The CDR3 nucleotides are TGTGCCAGCAGCTTACTAGCGGGGGATAACACCGGGGAGCTGTTTTTT.

J is TRBJ2-1 and V is TRBV27; D possibly corresponds to TRBD2 (5 bases). Deletions cut 6 bases from V and 9 bases from J, with 18 bases between. The germline V gene encodes CDR1 MNHEY and CDR2 SMNVEV (reference sequence). The CDR3 runs to 14 residues. The CDR3 here is CASRLAGPSPEQFF. The CDR3 region has the DNA TGTGCCAGCAGGCTAGCTGGTCCCTCACCTGAGCAGTTCTTC.

The chain recombines TRBV6-6 with TRBJ2-7, with a weak D call TRBD1 (6 bases). V was shortened by 6 bases and J by 0 bases, with 12 bases between the two germline ends. Germline CDR1 reads MNHNY; CDR2 reads SVGAGI (reference sequence). There are 14 residues in the CDR3. The CDR3 is CASRDSLSSYEQYF. The CDR3 nucleotides read TGTGCCAGCAGGGACAGTCTGAGCTCCTACGAGCAGTACTTC.

The gene calls are TRBV5-6 and TRBJ2-3, with TRBD2 as a possible D gene (7 bases). The germline V and J ends were trimmed by 0 bases and 2 bases, with 10 bases remaining between them. The CDR3 consists of 15 residues. The V gene's germline CDR1 is SGHDT and CDR2 YYEEEE. The CDR3 spells CASSLGGGVTDTQYF. DNA of the CDR3: TGTGCCAGCAGCTTGGGAGGGGGGGTCACAGATACGCAGTATTTT.

V is TRBV7-8 and J is TRBJ1-1, with 7 nucleotides matching TRBD1. Germline-derived CDR1 and CDR2 are SGHVS and FQNEAQ. Unmatched junction bases numbered 9, after V lost 5 bases and J lost 3 bases. CDR3 size: 15 residues. CDR3 residues: CASSHNDRVDTEAFF. The CDR3 bases are TGTGCCAGCAGCCACAACGACAGGGTGGACACTGAAGCTTTCTTT.